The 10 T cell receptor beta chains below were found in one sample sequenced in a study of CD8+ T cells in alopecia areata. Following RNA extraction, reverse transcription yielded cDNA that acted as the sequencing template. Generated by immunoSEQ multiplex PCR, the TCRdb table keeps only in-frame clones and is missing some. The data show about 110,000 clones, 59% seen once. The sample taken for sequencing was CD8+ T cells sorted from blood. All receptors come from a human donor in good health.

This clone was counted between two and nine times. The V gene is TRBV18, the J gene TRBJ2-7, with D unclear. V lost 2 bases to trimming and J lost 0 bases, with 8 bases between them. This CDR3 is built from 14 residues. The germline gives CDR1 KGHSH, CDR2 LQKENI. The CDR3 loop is CASSPWTASYEQYF. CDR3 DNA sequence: TGTGCCAGCTCACCATGGACGGCCTCCTACGAGCAGTACTTC.

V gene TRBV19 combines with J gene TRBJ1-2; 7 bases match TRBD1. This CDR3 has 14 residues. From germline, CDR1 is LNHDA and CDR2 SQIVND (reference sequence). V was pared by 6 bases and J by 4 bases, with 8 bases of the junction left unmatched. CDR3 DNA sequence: TGTGCCAGTAGCGGCACCGGGACAGTCTATGGCTACACCTTC. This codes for CASSGTGTVYGYTF.

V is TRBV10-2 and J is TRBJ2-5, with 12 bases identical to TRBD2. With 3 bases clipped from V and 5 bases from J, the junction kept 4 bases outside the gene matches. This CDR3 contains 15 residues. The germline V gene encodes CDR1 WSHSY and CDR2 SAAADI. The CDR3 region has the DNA TGCGCCAGCAGTGATAGGACTAGCGGGGAGGAGACCCAGTACTTC. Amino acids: CASSDRTSGEETQYF.

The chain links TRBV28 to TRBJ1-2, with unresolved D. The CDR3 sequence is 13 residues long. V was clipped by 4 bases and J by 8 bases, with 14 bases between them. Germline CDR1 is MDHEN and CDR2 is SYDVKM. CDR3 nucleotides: TGTGCCAGCAGTTACTACGGGCGCGGAGGCTACACCTTC. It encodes CASSYYGRGGYTF.

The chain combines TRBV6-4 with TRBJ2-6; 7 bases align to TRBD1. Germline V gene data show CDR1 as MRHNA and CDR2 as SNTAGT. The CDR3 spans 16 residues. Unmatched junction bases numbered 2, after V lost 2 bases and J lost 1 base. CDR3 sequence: CASSDTGQSGANVLTF. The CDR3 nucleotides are TGTGCCAGCAGTGACACGGGACAGTCTGGGGCCAACGTCCTGACTTTC.

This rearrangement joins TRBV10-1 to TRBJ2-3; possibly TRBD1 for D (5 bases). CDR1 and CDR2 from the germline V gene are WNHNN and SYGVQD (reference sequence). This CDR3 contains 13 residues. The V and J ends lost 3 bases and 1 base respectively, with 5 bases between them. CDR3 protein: CASSEQGTDTQYF. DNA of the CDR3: TGCGCCAGCAGTGAACAGGGCACAGATACGCAGTATTTT.

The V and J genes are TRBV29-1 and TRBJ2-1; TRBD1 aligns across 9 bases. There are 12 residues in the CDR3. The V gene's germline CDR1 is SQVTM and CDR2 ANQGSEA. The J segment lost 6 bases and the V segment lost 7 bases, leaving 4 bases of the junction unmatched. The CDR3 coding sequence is TGCAGCGGCGGACAGGGGCTCAATGAGCAGTTCTTC. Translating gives CSGGQGLNEQFF.

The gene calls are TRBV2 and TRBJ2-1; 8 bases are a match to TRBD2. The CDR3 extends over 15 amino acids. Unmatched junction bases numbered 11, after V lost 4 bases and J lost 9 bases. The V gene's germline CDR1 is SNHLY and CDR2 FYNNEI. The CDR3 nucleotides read TGTGCCAGCAGTGTTGACGGGGGGGCGGGGCGTGAGCAGTTCTTC. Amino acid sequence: CASSVDGGAGREQFF.

This chain's CDR3 is CASSLNSGRGNEQFF. CDR3 sequence (DNA): TGTGCCAGCAGCTTAAATTCGGGCAGGGGGAATGAGCAGTTCTTC. This chain connects TRBV13 to TRBJ2-1, with TRBD1 identical over 7 bases. V was pared by 2 bases and J by 7 bases, with 8 bases of the junction left unmatched. Per germline, CDR1 PRHDT and CDR2 FYEKMQ (reference sequence). This CDR3 contains 15 residues.

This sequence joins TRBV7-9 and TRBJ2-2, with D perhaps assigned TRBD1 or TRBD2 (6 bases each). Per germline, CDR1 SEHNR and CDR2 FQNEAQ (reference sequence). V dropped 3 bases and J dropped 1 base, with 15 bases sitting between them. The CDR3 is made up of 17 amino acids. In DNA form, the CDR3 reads TGTGCCAGCAGCTTGGGACCGGGGGCCATGAACACCGGGGAGCTGTTTTTT. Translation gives CASSLGPGAMNTGELFF.